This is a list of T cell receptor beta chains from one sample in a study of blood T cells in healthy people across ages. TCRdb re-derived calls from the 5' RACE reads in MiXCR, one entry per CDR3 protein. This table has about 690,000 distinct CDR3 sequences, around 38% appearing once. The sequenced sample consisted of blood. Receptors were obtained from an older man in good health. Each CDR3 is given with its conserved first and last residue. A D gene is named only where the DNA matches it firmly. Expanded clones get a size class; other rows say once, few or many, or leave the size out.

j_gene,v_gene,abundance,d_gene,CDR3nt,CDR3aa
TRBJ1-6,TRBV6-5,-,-,TGTGCCAGCAGTCTACGGGTCTATAATTCACCCCTCCACTTT,CASSLRVYNSPLHF
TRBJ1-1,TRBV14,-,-,TGTGCCAGCAGCCGCGGACAGCCCAACACTGAAGCTTTCTTT,CASSRGQPNTEAFF
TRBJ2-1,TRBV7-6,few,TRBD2,TGTGCCAGCAGCGCGAACCCGGGACTAACAAATGAGCAGTTCTTC,CASSANPGLTNEQFF
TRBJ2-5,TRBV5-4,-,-,TGTGCCAGCAGCTCGATTTTGGGGGAGACCCAGTACTTC,CASSSILGETQYF
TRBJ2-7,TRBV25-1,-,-,TGTGCCAGCGGGATCCCCGGGTCCCCCTACGAGCAGTACTTC,CASGIPGSPYEQYF
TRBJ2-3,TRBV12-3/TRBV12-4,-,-,TGTGTCAGCAGTTTAGGGACGGACCGCACAGATACGCAGTATTTT,CVSSLGTDRTDTQYF
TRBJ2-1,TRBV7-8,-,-,TGTGCCAGCAGCTTTACTAGTGGTTATGCGGGTGAGCAGTTCTTC,CASSFTSGYAGEQFF
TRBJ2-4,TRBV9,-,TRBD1,TGTGCCAGCAGCACCCGACAGGGGGCCGGCTACAATGAGCAGTACTTC,CASSTRQGAGYNEQYF
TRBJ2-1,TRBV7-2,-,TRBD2,TGTGCCAGCAGCTTGCCGGGACTAGCGGGAGGGCCCGATGAGCAGTTCTTC,CASSLPGLAGGPDEQFF
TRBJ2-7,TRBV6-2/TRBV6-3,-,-,TGTGCCAGCAGTTACCAAGAGCGGACGGGGGCCTACGAGCAGTACTTC,CASSYQERTGAYEQYF
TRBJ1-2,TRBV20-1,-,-,TGCAGTGCAAGACGGACGGGGCCAGGGGTAGAAGGCTACACCTTC,CSARRTGPGVEGYTF
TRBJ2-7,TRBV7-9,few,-,TGTGCCAGCAGCTTACAGCGACAGAAGCCCTACGAGCAGTACTTC,CASSLQRQKPYEQYF
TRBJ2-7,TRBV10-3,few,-,TGTGCCATCAGTGCGGTCGTTACCTACGAGCAGTACTTC,CAISAVVTYEQYF
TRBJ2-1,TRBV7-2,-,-,TGTGCCAGCACCATCGGGAAGCGGAGGTACAATGAGCAGTTCTTC,CASTIGKRRYNEQFF
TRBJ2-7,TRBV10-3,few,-,TGTGCCATCAGGGCTGGGGTGGGGGGCAACAACGAGCAGTACTTC,CAIRAGVGGNNEQYF
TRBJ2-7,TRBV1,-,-,TGCACCATCAGCCAACCCTGTCAGTACTACTACGAGCAGTACTTC,CTISQPCQYYYEQYF
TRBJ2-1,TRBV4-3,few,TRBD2,TGCGCCAGCAGCCAAGAGGATCTAGCGGGGGGTGAGCAGTTCTTC,CASSQEDLAGGEQFF
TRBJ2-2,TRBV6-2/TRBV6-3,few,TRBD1,TGTGCCAGCAGTTCCGCAGGACAGGGGGCTGTAGTCGACACCGGGGAGCTGTTTTTT,CASSSAGQGAVVDTGELFF
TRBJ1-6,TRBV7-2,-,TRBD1,TGTGCCAGCAGCTTATCCCCACCGCGGGACAGTATGCCCCTCCACTTT,CASSLSPPRDSMPLHF
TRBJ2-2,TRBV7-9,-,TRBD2,TGTGCCGGATGGACTAGCGGGAGGACTGGGACCGGGGAGCTGTTTTTT,CAGWTSGRTGTGELFF
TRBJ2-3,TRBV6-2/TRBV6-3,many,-,TGTGCCAGCAGAATCGATAGCACAGATACGCAGTATTTT,CASRIDSTDTQYF
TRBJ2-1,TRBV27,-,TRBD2,TGTGCCAGCAGTTTGAGAACTAGCGGGGGGGCCGGAGGGATAAGCAATGAGCAGTTCTTC,CASSLRTSGGAGGISNEQFF
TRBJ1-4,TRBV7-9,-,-,TGTGCCAGCGCCGAACCGGACGGGGGTGCAACTAATGAAAAACTGTTTTTT,CASAEPDGGATNEKLFF
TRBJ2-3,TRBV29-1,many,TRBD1,TGCAGCGTTGAAAAGTCTCGGACAGGGGGCACAGATACGCAGTATTTT,CSVEKSRTGGTDTQYF
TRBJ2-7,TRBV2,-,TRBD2,TGTGCCAGCACCAGACTAGCGGGAGGGGTTTACAATGAGCAGTACTTC,CASTRLAGGVYNEQYF
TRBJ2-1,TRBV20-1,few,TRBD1,TGCAGTGCCCAAGACAGGGGAGTTGAGCAGTTCTTC,CSAQDRGVEQFF
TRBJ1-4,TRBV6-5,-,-,TGTGCCAGCAGGCGACAAGTAGCTAATGAAAAACTGTTTTTT,CASRRQVANEKLFF
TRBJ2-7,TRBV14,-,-,TGTGCCAGCAGCCCGAGGCAGCCTACCTACGAGCAGTACTTC,CASSPRQPTYEQYF
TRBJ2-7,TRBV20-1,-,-,TGCAGTGCTAGAGACGCTAGGGGAGCCTCCATCGAGCAGTACTTC,CSARDARGASIEQYF
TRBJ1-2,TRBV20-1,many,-,TGCAGTGCTAGGGCTGGGACGCCCACCGACTACACCTTC,CSARAGTPTDYTF
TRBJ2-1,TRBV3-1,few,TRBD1,TGTGCCAGCAGCCAAGGGGTTAGACAGGGAAATCGTGAGCAGTTCTTC,CASSQGVRQGNREQFF
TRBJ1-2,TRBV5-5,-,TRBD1,TGTGCCAGCAGCTCGAACAGGGGAGGCTACACCTTC,CASSSNRGGYTF
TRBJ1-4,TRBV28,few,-,TGTGCCAGCAGTTTCGGGGGTTCGGCTAATGAAAAACTGTTTTTT,CASSFGGSANEKLFF
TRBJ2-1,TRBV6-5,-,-,TGTGCCAGCAGTAGATTGGAGCTTGTCCTCGTTGGTGAGCAGTTCTTC,CASSRLELVLVGEQFF